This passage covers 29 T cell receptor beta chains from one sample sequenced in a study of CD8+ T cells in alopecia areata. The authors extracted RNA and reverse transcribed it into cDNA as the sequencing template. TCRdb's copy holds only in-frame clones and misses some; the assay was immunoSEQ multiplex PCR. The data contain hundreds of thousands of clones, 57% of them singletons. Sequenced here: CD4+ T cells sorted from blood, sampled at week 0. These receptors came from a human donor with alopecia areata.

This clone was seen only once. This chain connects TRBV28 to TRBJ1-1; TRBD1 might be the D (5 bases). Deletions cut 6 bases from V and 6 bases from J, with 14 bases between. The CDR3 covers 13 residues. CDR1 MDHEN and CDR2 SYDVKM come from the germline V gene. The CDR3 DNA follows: TGTGCCAGCAGCTCCGCAGGGTCCTCTGAAGCTTTCTTT. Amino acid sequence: CASSSAGSSEAFF.

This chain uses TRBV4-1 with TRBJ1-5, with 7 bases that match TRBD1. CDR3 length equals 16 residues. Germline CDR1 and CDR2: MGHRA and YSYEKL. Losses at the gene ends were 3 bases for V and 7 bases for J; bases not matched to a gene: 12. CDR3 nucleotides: TGCGCCAGCAGCCAGGGCCCGACAGGGACCGGGCAGCCCCAGCATTTT. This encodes CASSQGPTGTGQPQHF.

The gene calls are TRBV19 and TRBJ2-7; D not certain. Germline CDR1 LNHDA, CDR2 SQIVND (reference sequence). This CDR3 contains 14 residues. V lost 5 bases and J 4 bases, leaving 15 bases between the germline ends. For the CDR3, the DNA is TGTGCCAGTAGTCCTCCGGGCGTCGCTTACGAGCAGTACTTC. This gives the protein CASSPPGVAYEQYF.

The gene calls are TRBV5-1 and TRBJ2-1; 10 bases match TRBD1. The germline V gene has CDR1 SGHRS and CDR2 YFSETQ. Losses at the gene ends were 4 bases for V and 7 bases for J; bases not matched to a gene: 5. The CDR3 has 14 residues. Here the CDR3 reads CASSRGQGGNEQFF. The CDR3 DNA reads TGCGCCAGCAGCCGCGGACAGGGGGGTAATGAGCAGTTCTTC.

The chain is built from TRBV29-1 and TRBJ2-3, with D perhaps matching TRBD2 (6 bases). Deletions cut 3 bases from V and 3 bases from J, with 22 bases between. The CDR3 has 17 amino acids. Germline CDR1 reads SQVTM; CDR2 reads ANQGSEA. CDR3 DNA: TGCAGCGTTGAGGGGGGACGCGGTGGCTGGCTGACAGATACGCAGTATTTT. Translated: CSVEGGRGGWLTDTQYF.

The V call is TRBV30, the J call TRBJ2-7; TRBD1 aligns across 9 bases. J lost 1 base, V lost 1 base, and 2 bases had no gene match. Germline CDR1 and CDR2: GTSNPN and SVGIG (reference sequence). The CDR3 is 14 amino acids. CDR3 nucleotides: TGTGCCTGGAGTGCGACAGGGGGATCCTACGAGCAGTACTTC. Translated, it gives CAWSATGGSYEQYF.

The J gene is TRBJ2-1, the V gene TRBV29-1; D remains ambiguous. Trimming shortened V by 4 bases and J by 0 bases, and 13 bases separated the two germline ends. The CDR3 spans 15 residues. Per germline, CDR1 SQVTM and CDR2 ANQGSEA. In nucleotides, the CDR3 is TGCAGCGTTGGACCCAGCGATAGCTCCTACAATGAGCAGTTCTTC. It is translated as CSVGPSDSSYNEQFF.

This CDR3 is CASKGQTSSYNEQFF. As DNA, the CDR3 is TGCGCCAGCAAGGGGCAGACGAGCTCCTACAATGAGCAGTTCTTC. The chain uses TRBV5-1 and TRBJ2-1, with D possibly being TRBD1 (5 bases). The V end lost 6 bases, the J end lost 0 bases, and 13 bases lay between the germline ends. The CDR3 runs 15 residues. Germline lookup yields CDR1 SGHRS and CDR2 YFSETQ.

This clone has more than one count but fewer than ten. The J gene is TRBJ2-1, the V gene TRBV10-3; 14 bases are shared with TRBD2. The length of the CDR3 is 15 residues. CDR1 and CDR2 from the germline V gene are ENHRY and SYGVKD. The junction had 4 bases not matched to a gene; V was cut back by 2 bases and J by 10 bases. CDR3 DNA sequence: TGTGCCATCAGTGAGGGGACTAGCGGGAGAAACGAGCAGTTCTTC. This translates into CAISEGTSGRNEQFF.

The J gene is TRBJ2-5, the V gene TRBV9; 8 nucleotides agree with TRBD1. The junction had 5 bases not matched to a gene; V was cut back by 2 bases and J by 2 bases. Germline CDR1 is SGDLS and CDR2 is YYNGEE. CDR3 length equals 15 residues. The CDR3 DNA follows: TGTGCCAGCAGCGTCGGACAGGGAGTGCAAGAGACCCAGTACTTC. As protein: CASSVGQGVQETQYF.

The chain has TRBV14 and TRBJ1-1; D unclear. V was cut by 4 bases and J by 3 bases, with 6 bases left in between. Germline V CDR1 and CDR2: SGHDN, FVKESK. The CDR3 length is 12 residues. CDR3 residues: CASSRRYTEAFF. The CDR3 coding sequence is TGTGCCAGCAGCCGCCGTTACACTGAAGCTTTCTTT.

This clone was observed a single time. CDR3 protein: CAWSGTGSQPQHF. CDR3 nucleotide sequence: TGTGCCTGGAGTGGGACAGGGAGTCAGCCCCAGCATTTT. The V and J genes are TRBV30 and TRBJ1-5, with TRBD1 matching 8 bases. V shed 1 base and J 6 bases; nucleotides not matched to a gene: 2. CDR1 is GTSNPN, CDR2 SVGIG, per germline (reference sequence). The CDR3 spans 13 residues.

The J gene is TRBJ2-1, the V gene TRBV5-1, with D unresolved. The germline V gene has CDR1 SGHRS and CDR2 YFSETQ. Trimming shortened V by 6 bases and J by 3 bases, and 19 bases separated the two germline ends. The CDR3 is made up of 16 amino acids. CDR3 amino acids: CASTILGGTFYNEQFF. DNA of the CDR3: TGCGCCAGCACGATCCTTGGCGGCACATTCTACAATGAGCAGTTCTTC. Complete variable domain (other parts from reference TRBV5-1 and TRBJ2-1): KAGVTQTPRYLIKTRGQQVTLSCSPISGHRSVSWYQQTPGQGLQFLFEYFSETQRNKGNFPGRFSGRQFSNSRSEMNVSTLELGDSALYLCASTILGGTFYNEQFFGPGTRLTVL.

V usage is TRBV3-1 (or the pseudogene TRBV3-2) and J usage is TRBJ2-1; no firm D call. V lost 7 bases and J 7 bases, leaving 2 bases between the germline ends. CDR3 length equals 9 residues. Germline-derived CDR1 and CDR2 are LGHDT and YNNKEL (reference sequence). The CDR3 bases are TGTGCCAGCAATAATGAGCAGTTCTTC. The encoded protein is CASNNEQFF.

The CDR3 loop reads CAWTGPSTDTQYF. CDR3 DNA sequence: TGTGCCTGGACCGGACCCTCTACAGATACGCAGTATTTT. The rearrangement links TRBV30 to TRBJ2-3, with D hard to call. Germline values: CDR1 GTSNPN, CDR2 SVGIG (reference sequence). Trimming took off 4 bases at V and 3 bases at J, with 11 bases between the two ends. The CDR3 totals 13 residues.

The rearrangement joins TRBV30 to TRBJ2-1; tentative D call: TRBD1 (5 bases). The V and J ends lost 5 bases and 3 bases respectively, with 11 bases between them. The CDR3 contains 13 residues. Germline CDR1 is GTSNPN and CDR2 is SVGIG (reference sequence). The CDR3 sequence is CAWASRGYNEQFF. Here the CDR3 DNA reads TGTGCCTGGGCTAGTAGGGGCTACAATGAGCAGTTCTTC.

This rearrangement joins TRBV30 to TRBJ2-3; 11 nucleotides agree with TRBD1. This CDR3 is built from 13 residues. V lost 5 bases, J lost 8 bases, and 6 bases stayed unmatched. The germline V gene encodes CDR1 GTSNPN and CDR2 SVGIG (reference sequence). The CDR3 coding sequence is TGTGCCTGGCGGACAGGGGGCGCGGGTACGCAGTATTTT. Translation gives CAWRTGGAGTQYF.

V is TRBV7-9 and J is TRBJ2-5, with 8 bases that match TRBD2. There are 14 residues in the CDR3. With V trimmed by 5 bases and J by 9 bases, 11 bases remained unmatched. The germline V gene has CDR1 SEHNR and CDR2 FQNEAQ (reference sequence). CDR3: CASSLEAGGHSQYF. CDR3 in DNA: TGTGCCAGCAGCCTGGAGGCGGGAGGCCATTCCCAGTACTTC. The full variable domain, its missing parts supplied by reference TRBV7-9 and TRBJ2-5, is DTGVSQNPRHKITKRGQNVTFRCDPISEHNRLYWYRQTLGQGPEFLTYFQNEAQLEKSRLLSDRFSAERPKGSFSTLEIQRTEQGDSAMYLCASSLEAGGHSQYFGPGTRLLVL.

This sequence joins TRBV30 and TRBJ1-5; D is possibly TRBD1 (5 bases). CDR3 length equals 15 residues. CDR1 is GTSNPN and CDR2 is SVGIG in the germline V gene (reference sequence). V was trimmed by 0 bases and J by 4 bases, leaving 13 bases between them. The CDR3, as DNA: TGTGCCTGGAGTGTAAGTTCCCACAGGAATCAGCCCCAGCATTTT. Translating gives CAWSVSSHRNQPQHF.

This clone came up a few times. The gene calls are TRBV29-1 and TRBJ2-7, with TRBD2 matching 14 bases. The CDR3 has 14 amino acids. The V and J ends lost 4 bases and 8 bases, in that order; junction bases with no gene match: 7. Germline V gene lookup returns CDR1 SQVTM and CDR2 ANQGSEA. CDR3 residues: CSVVGLAGVMKQYF. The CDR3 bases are TGCAGCGTTGTGGGACTAGCGGGGGTGATGAAGCAGTACTTC.

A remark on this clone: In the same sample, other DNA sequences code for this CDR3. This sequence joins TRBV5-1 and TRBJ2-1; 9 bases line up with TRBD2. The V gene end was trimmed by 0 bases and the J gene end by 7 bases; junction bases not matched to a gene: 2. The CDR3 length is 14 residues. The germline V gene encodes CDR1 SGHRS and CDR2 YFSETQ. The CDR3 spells CASSLVAGGNEQFF. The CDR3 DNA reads TGCGCCAGCAGCTTGGTGGCGGGGGGGAATGAGCAGTTCTTC.

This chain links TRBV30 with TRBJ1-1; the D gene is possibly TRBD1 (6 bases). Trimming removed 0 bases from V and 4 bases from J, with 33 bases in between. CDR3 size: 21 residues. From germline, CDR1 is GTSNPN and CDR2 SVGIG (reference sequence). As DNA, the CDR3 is TGTGCCTGGAGTGTTCTCGGGTATAACAGGGTCATCACAAGGGGGGGCACTGAAGCTTTCTTT. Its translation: CAWSVLGYNRVITRGGTEAFF.

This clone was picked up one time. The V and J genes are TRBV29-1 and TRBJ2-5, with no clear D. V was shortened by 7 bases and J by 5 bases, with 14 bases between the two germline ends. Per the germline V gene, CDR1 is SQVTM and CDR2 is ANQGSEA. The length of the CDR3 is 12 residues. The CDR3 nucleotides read TGCAGCGGAATAGGGCTGGGGGAGACCCAGTACTTC. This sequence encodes CSGIGLGETQYF. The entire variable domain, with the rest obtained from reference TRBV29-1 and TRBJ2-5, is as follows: SAVISQKPSRDICQRGTSLTIQCQVDSQVTMMFWYRQQPGQSLTLIATANQGSEATYESGFVIDKFPISRPNLTFSTLTVSNMSPEDSSIYLCSGIGLGETQYFGPGTRLLVL.

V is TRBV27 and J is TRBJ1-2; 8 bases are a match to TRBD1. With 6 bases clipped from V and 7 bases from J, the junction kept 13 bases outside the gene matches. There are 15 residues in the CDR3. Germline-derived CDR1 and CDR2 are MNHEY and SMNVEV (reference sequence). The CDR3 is CASSKPGQESSGYTF. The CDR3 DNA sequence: TGTGCCAGCAGCAAACCGGGACAGGAGTCTTCTGGCTACACCTTC.

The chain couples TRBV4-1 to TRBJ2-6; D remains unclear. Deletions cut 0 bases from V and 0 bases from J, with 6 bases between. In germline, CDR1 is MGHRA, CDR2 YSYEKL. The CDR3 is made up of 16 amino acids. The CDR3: CASSQDIVSGANVLTF. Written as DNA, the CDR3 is TGCGCCAGCAGCCAAGATATAGTCTCTGGGGCCAACGTCCTGACTTTC.

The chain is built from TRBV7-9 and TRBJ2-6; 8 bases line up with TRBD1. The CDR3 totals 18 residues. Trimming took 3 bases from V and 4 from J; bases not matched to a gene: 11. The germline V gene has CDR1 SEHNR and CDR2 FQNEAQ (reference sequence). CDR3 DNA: TGTGCCAGCAGCTTTTCTGGACAGGGAGTATTCGGGGCCAACGTCCTGACTTTC. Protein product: CASSFSGQGVFGANVLTF.

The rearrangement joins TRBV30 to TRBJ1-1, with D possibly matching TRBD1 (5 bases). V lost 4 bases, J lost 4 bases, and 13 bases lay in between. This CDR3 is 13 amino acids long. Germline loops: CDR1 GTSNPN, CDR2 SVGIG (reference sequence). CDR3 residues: CAWKGIGSTEAFF. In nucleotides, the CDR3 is TGTGCCTGGAAGGGGATAGGGAGCACTGAAGCTTTCTTT.

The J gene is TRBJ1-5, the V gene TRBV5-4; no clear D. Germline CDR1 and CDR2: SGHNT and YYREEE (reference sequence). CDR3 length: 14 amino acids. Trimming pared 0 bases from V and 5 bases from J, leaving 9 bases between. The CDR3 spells CASSLGPLYQPQHF. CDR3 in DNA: TGTGCCAGCAGCTTGGGACCGCTTTATCAGCCCCAGCATTTT.

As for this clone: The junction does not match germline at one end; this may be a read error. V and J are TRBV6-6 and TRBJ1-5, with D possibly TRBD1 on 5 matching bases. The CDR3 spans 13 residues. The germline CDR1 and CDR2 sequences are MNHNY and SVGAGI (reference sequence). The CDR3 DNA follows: TGTGCCAGCCGCGACAGCGGTAATCCGCCCCAGCATTTT. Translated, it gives CASRDSGNPPQHF.